This T cell receptor (beta chain) emerged from a study of cytomegalovirus exposure and HLA in healthy donors. Findings and limits, study-wide: Whilst most TCR sequences proved rare, a subset of public TCRs occurred across many donors.

The approximately 130-subject validation cohort, separate from the approximately 660-subject first cohort, included the donors. CDR1 is SGHDT, CDR2 YYEEEE, per germline. The ends were cut back, 3 bases at V and 1 base at J, with 19 bases in the middle. This CDR3 spans 17 amino acids. Regarding this clone: Its target is not known.

Measured with immunoSEQ multiplex PCR; TCRdb has only the in-frame clones, and not every one. In the table there are under 80,000 clones, approximately 95% of which are singletons. The V call is TRBV5-6, the J call TRBJ1-1, with a tentative D call TRBD1 (5 bases). The source is a young woman in good health and CMV-seropositive. Sequencing was done on a sample of PBMCs. The CDR3 DNA sequence: TGTGCCAGCAGCTCGGTTCTATTCAGGGCGACGAACACTGAAGCTTTCTTT. Encoded protein: CASSSVLFRATNTEAFF.